The sample holds many counts of the clone carrying this T cell receptor beta chain. Its antigen is not known. Time point denoted: healthy volunteer bleed at 6 weeks. The authors extracted total RNA from unfractionated whole blood. This entry comes from a study of human T cells and chemical hapten exposure. Across the study: TCR yields differed between samples (mainly from small differences in pooled library volume).

Study-wide points: No shift was seen in TCRs above 1 in 1000 frequency with DPC sensitization.

Individual cDNA molecules each carried unique molecular identifiers attached by the library. TCRdb ran MiXCR on the RACE reads and lists one entry per CDR3 protein. The sample holds some 77,000 distinct CDR3 sequences; 8.6% are singletons and the top ten take roughly 1.6%. Material: whole blood. This clonotype was sampled from a female donor in good health. Some clones in this sample may be carry-over from other donors' samples.

Here the CDR3 DNA reads TGTGCCAGCTTGACTAGCGGAGGGACCTACGAGCAGTACTTC. Translated: CASLTSGGTYEQYF. The genes are TRBV28 and TRBJ2-7, with 9 bases matching TRBD2. CDR3 length equals 14 residues. J was trimmed by 2 bases and V by 8 bases; bases with no gene match: 7. Germline V lookup: CDR1 MDHEN, CDR2 SYDVKM.